These T cell receptor beta chains were read from a single sample in a study of a mutant IDH1 vaccine in newly diagnosed glioma. Sequencing used immunoSEQ multiplex PCR; TCRdb keeps in-frame clones, though not all of them. The table has around 66,000 clones, about four fifths seen once. No antigen is known for these receptors. The sample in question was PBMCs, obtained from a glioma patient whose treatment included an IDH1 peptide vaccine. The receptor set was obtained from a man in his fifties or sixties with glioma. Both conserved end residues are part of each CDR3. The order of the fields is clone size, V gene, D gene, J gene, CDR3 DNA, CDR3 protein. A D gene is named only where the DNA matches it firmly. Clone size is not always given. Where it is, it says once, few, many or a class for expanded clones.

NA,TRBV5-8,NA,TRBJ2-7,TGTGCCAGCAGCTTATTAGGACCAGCCTACGAGCAGTACTTC,CASSLLGPAYEQYF
NA,TRBV11-2,NA,TRBJ2-7,TGTGCCAGCAGCGGATATGACAGCGGACTTTACGAGCAGTACTTC,CASSGYDSGLYEQYF
NA,TRBV6-4,NA,TRBJ2-3,TGTGCCAGCAGTGAGAAGGGTTCTAGACACACAGATACGCAGTATTTT,CASSEKGSRHTDTQYF
NA,TRBV12-5,NA,TRBJ1-2,TGTGCTAGTGGAAATCCGGGGGGAAGCTACACCTTC,CASGNPGGSYTF
few,TRBV2,TRBD1,TRBJ1-1,TGTGCCAGCATCGAGGACAGGGGGACTGAAGCTTTCTTT,CASIEDRGTEAFF
NA,TRBV2,NA,TRBJ2-3,TGTGCCAGCAGTGCGAACAGGGATCCAGATACGCAGTATTTT,CASSANRDPDTQYF
NA,TRBV25-1,NA,TRBJ2-7,TGTGCCAGCAGACCGGGACATACTTCCTACGAGCAGTACTTC,CASRPGHTSYEQYF
NA,TRBV18,NA,TRBJ2-7,TGTGCCAGCTCACCCGCCCCCTTCGGAGAGCAGTACTTC,CASSPAPFGEQYF
NA,TRBV5-6,NA,TRBJ1-4,TGTGCCAGCAGTACAGGGATCGAGGAAAAACTGTTTTTT,CASSTGIEEKLFF
NA,TRBV7-9,NA,TRBJ2-7,TGTGCCAGCAGTGGAGGCGGACTTACCTACGAGCAGTACTTC,CASSGGGLTYEQYF
NA,TRBV2,NA,TRBJ1-4,TGTGCCAGCGGACAGTATAAAAATGAAAAACTGTTTTTT,CASGQYKNEKLFF
NA,TRBV30,NA,TRBJ2-6,TGTGCCTGGAACCCTGGGGCCAACGTCCTGACTTTC,CAWNPGANVLTF
NA,TRBV6-6,NA,TRBJ2-1,TGTGCCAGCAGTTACGCCAGGAATGAGCAGTTCTTC,CASSYARNEQFF
NA,TRBV19,NA,TRBJ2-5,TGTGCCAGTAGTATAGGCGCGGGGCTCGGGGAGACCCAGTACTTC,CASSIGAGLGETQYF
NA,TRBV9,NA,TRBJ2-1,TGTGCCAGCAGCGTCGGCAGTGAATATTACAATGAGCAGTTCTTC,CASSVGSEYYNEQFF
NA,TRBV6-5,NA,TRBJ2-1,TGTGCCAGCAGTTACCAGACTAGTAGAGCCACCAATGAGCAGTTCTTC,CASSYQTSRATNEQFF